This passage covers 30 T cell receptor beta chains from one sample sequenced in a study of T cell responses to AZD1222 COVID-19 vaccine. This table comes from immunoSEQ multiplex PCR, and its TCRdb copy is limited to in-frame clones, with some not included. The table has roughly 56,000 clones, around 85% seen once. This sample comprised peripheral blood, obtained 28 days after the second AZD1222 dose. These receptors all come from an adult who received the AZD1222 COVID-19 vaccine.

The chain recombines TRBV7-2 with TRBJ1-1, with 8 nucleotides matching TRBD1. Germline V CDR1 and CDR2: SGHTA, FQGNSA. The ends lost 5 bases at V and 4 bases at J; junction bases unmatched: 6. The CDR3 extends over 14 amino acids. The DNA of the CDR3 is TGTGCCAGCAGCAATGACAGGGGAGGCACTGAAGCTTTCTTT. Translation gives CASSNDRGGTEAFF.

The V gene is TRBV5-1, the J gene TRBJ2-5, with D possibly being TRBD2 (5 bases). CDR3 length: 13 residues. V was trimmed by 3 bases and J by 5 bases, leaving 11 bases between them. Germline V gene data show CDR1 as SGHRS and CDR2 as YFSETQ. CDR3 protein: CASSWIGGETQYF. The CDR3 DNA reads TGCGCCAGCAGCTGGATAGGAGGCGAGACCCAGTACTTC.

This clone has only a few counts. The chain combines TRBV10-3 with TRBJ2-1; no clear D gene. The length of the CDR3 is 13 residues. V was trimmed by 10 bases and J by 8 bases, leaving 18 bases between them. Germline V CDR1 and CDR2: ENHRY, SYGVKD. In DNA form, the CDR3 reads TGTGCCACCGCCTCCCCGGAGTTCCATGAGCAGTTCTTC. It codes for CATASPEFHEQFF.

The chain carries TRBV6-1 and TRBJ2-7, with no clear D. The germline V and J ends were trimmed by 1 base and 4 bases, with 5 bases remaining between them. CDR1 and CDR2 from the germline V gene are MNHNS and SASEGT. The length of the CDR3 is 12 residues. The CDR3 loop is CASSEGRYEQYF. In DNA, the CDR3 is TGTGCCAGCAGTGAAGGCCGATACGAGCAGTACTTC.

This clone appeared a single time. V gene TRBV10-3 combines with J gene TRBJ2-5, with TRBD2 matching over 13 bases. CDR3 size: 16 residues. Germline assignment: CDR1 ENHRY and CDR2 SYGVKD. With V trimmed by 8 bases and J by 5 bases, 11 bases remained unmatched. In DNA form, the CDR3 reads TGTGCCATCGGGGACTGGACTAGCGGGAGTTTTGAGACCCAGTACTTC. Translated: CAIGDWTSGSFETQYF.

The chain combines TRBV12-3 or TRBV12-4 with TRBJ1-5; 7 bases line up with TRBD1. With V trimmed by 6 bases and J by 4 bases, 3 bases remained unmatched. CDR3 length: 13 amino acids. In DNA form, the CDR3 reads TGTGCCAGCAGCGGGACAGCTAATCAGCCCCAGCATTTT. This gives the protein CASSGTANQPQHF.

A remark on this clone: The same CDR3 is also encoded by other DNA sequences in this sample. The J gene is TRBJ1-2, the V gene TRBV7-2; a possible D gene is TRBD1 (5 bases). The CDR3 spans 14 residues. V was cut by 1 base and J by 2 bases, with 8 bases left in between. The germline V gene encodes CDR1 SGHTA and CDR2 FQGNSA. CDR3 nucleotides: TGTGCCAGCAGCTTAGGGGGGAGCAACTATGGCTACACCTTC. Translation: CASSLGGSNYGYTF.

This rearrangement joins TRBV9 to TRBJ2-5; no reliable D call. Trimming removed 4 bases at V and 4 bases at J, with 14 bases between. Germline CDR1 SGDLS, CDR2 YYNGEE. The CDR3 extends over 14 amino acids. In DNA form, the CDR3 reads TGTGCCAGCAGCCCGGGTGGTGTTGGAGAGACCCAGTACTTC. Translating gives CASSPGGVGETQYF.

The J gene is TRBJ1-5, the V gene TRBV7-9; D is unresolved. This CDR3 spans 13 amino acids. Germline V gene lookup returns CDR1 SEHNR and CDR2 FQNEAQ (reference sequence). V lost 5 bases and J lost 5, with 10 bases in between. CDR3 sequence (DNA): TGTGCCAGCAGCCCCTACAGAGATCAGCCCCAGCATTTT. Its translation: CASSPYRDQPQHF.

This rearrangement joins TRBV29-1 to TRBJ2-1; tentative D call: TRBD1 (5 bases). Germline V lookup: CDR1 SQVTM, CDR2 ANQGSEA. Trimming left V 8 bases short and J 4 bases short, with 18 bases between. The CDR3 is made up of 14 amino acids. The CDR3, as DNA: TGCAGCCTTAGGGCAGGGAATTGGTACAATGAGCAGTTCTTC. Amino acids: CSLRAGNWYNEQFF.

This clone was observed once. The chain is built from TRBV2 and TRBJ2-7; 10 positions match TRBD1. Trimming at V came to 3 bases and at J to 1 base, leaving 6 bases not matched to a gene. Looked up from germline, CDR1 is SNHLY and CDR2 is FYNNEI. The length of the CDR3 is 16 residues. This CDR3 reads CASSDAGQGISYEQYF. The CDR3 DNA follows: TGTGCCAGCAGTGACGCGGGACAGGGGATATCCTACGAGCAGTACTTC.

The CDR3 loop reads CASSLGQGNTEAFF. As DNA, the CDR3 is TGTGCCAGCAGCTTAGGGCAGGGGAACACTGAAGCTTTCTTT. The chain uses TRBV7-3 and TRBJ1-1, with D possibly TRBD1 on 5 matching bases. The V end was cut by 2 bases, the J end by 1 base, with 8 bases between. The germline V gene encodes CDR1 SGHTA and CDR2 FQGTGA. The length of the CDR3 is 14 residues. Variable domain in full (rest from reference TRBV7-3 and TRBJ1-1): GAGVSQTPSNKVTEKGKYVELRCDPISGHTALYWYRQSLGQGPEFLIYFQGTGAADDSGLPNDRFFAVRPEGSVSTLKIQRTERGDSAVYLCASSLGQGNTEAFFGQGTRLTVV.

V usage is TRBV7-9 and J usage is TRBJ2-1; D uncertain. The CDR3 contains 14 residues. Trimming removed 1 base from V and 4 bases from J, with 8 bases in between. Germline values: CDR1 SEHNR, CDR2 FQNEAQ (reference sequence). The CDR3, as DNA: TGTGCCAGCAGCTTAGAAGGGTCGTACAATGAGCAGTTCTTC. This gives the protein CASSLEGSYNEQFF.

This chain joins TRBV5-6 and TRBJ2-7; D is uncertain. This CDR3 contains 12 residues. Trimming pared 1 base from V and 6 bases from J, leaving 8 bases between. The germline CDR1 and CDR2 sequences are SGHDT and YYEEEE. This chain's CDR3 is CASSLQAREQYF. In nucleotides, the CDR3 is TGTGCCAGCAGCTTGCAGGCGCGCGAGCAGTACTTC.

J is TRBJ2-7 and V is TRBV14, with D tentatively TRBD1 or TRBD2 (5 bases each). Germline V lookup: CDR1 SGHDN, CDR2 FVKESK. V lost 4 bases, J lost 4 bases, and 14 bases lay in between. The length of the CDR3 is 14 residues. CDR3 bases: TGTGCCAGCAGCCCTAGAGCAGGGACGTACGAGCAGTACTTC. Translation: CASSPRAGTYEQYF.

This chain joins TRBV4-3 and TRBJ2-7; 9 bases fit TRBD2. CDR1 and CDR2 from the germline V gene are LGHNA and YSLEER. The CDR3 is 16 amino acids. With 0 bases clipped from V and 7 bases from J, the junction kept 10 bases outside the gene matches. In DNA form, the CDR3 reads TGCGCCAGCAGCCAAGATCAGGTAGCGGGAGAGAAAGAGCAGTACTTC. It specifies CASSQDQVAGEKEQYF.

This clone was seen once. The J gene is TRBJ2-2, the V gene TRBV29-1, with D unclear. Germline V CDR1 and CDR2: SQVTM, ANQGSEA. V was clipped by 4 bases and J by 0 bases, with 9 bases between them. This CDR3 region has 14 residues. The CDR3 region has the DNA TGCAGCGTTGGCCGACGGACGAACACCGGGGAGCTGTTTTTT. Residues: CSVGRRTNTGELFF.

In this sample, this clone turned up once. The chain uses TRBV11-2 and TRBJ2-1; 9 positions match TRBD2. V gave up 6 bases and J gave up 0 bases; unmatched junction bases: 3. The CDR3 spans 15 residues. Germline V gene sequence: CDR1 SGHAT, CDR2 FQNNGV. The CDR3 is CASSQTSGSYNEQFF. DNA for the CDR3: TGTGCCAGCAGTCAGACTAGCGGCTCCTACAATGAGCAGTTCTTC.

The chain couples TRBV19 to TRBJ2-3; possible D gene TRBD2, 5 bases. Trimming shortened V by 6 bases and J by 6 bases, and 13 bases separated the two germline ends. Germline V gene lookup returns CDR1 LNHDA and CDR2 SQIVND (reference sequence). The CDR3 sequence is 13 residues long. As DNA, the CDR3 is TGTGCCAGTAGGCGGACTCTAGTCGATACGCAGTATTTT. Amino acid sequence: CASRRTLVDTQYF.

The gene calls are TRBV7-2 and TRBJ2-4, with TRBD2 matching over 12 bases. J lost 11 bases, V lost 3 bases, and 17 bases had no gene match. Germline CDR1 SGHTA, CDR2 FQGNSA. The CDR3 extends over 18 amino acids. CDR3 DNA sequence: TGTGCCAGCAGCTTTTTATCTAGAACTAGCGGGAGGTTTGAGGTTCAGTACTTC. It translates to CASSFLSRTSGRFEVQYF.

The chain links TRBV6-5 to TRBJ1-2; D perhaps matches TRBD1 (5 bases). V was cut by 5 bases and J by 7 bases, with 14 bases left in between. The CDR3 runs 13 residues. Germline loops: CDR1 MNHEY, CDR2 SVGAGI. The CDR3 coding sequence is TGTGCCAGCAGTCCCGACTCGGGACTTGGCTACACCTTC. It translates to CASSPDSGLGYTF.

The chain recombines TRBV7-6 with TRBJ1-4; TRBD1 is a possible D gene (6 bases). The V gene lost 8 bases and the J gene lost 0 bases, with 34 bases spanning the gap. The CDR3 extends over 22 amino acids. Germline values: CDR1 SGHVS, CDR2 FNYEAQ. The CDR3 loop reads CASSESGAFARPVGATNEKLFF. Written as DNA, the CDR3 is TGTGCCAGCTCTGAGTCAGGGGCATTTGCTCGCCCGGTTGGTGCAACTAATGAAAAACTGTTTTTT.

This sequence joins TRBV27 and TRBJ1-2, with 11 bases identical to TRBD1. The germline V gene encodes CDR1 MNHEY and CDR2 SMNVEV (reference sequence). Losses at the gene ends were 5 bases for V and 0 bases for J; bases not matched to a gene: 14. This CDR3 contains 19 residues. The CDR3, as DNA: TGTGCCAGCAGTCCCAAGACCGGGACAGGGGGGTTAGCTAACTATGGCTACACCTTC. Translating it yields CASSPKTGTGGLANYGYTF.

The chain has TRBV19 and TRBJ2-5, with D maybe TRBD2 (6 bases). Trimming cost V 5 bases and J 4 bases, with 11 bases left between them. The germline gives CDR1 LNHDA, CDR2 SQIVND (reference sequence). This CDR3 has 13 residues. The chain's CDR3 is CASSYIGGETQYF. The CDR3, as DNA: TGTGCCAGTAGTTACATCGGGGGAGAGACCCAGTACTTC.

V is TRBV19 and J is TRBJ1-2; 8 bases are a match to TRBD1. With V trimmed by 10 bases and J by 0 bases, 7 bases remained unmatched. CDR1 is LNHDA, CDR2 SQIVND, per germline (reference sequence). The CDR3 runs to 14 residues. The CDR3 region is CAIGTGPSNYGYTF. The CDR3 bases are TGTGCCATTGGGACAGGACCTTCTAACTATGGCTACACCTTC.

The V gene is TRBV2, the J gene TRBJ1-5; unclear D gene. The germline CDR1 and CDR2 sequences are SNHLY and FYNNEI. Deletions cut 3 bases from V and 5 bases from J, with 14 bases between. The CDR3 covers 15 residues. The CDR3 DNA reads TGTGCCAGCAGTGAGGGTCAGCTTAGAGATCAGCCCCAGCATTTT. Encoded protein: CASSEGQLRDQPQHF.

This clone showed up just a few times. The J gene is TRBJ1-6, the V gene TRBV19, with 8 nucleotides matching TRBD1. V trimming: 6 bases; J trimming: 7 bases; junction bases outside the gene matches: 5. The CDR3 runs to 14 residues. CDR1 and CDR2 (germline): LNHDA, SQIVND (reference sequence). CDR3 residues: CASSDRGRNSPLHF. The CDR3 DNA follows: TGTGCCAGTAGCGACAGGGGACGAAATTCACCCCTCCACTTT.

The chain combines TRBV20-1 with TRBJ1-6, with D unclear. Trimming took 3 bases from V and 0 from J, leaving 12 bases between them. CDR1 and CDR2 from the germline V gene are DFQATT and SNEGSKA (reference sequence). CDR3 size: 16 residues. CDR3: CSASAGQSSYNSPLHF. The CDR3 nucleotides read TGCAGTGCTAGTGCCGGGCAGAGCTCCTATAATTCACCCCTCCACTTT.

The V and J genes are TRBV28 and TRBJ1-2; possible D gene TRBD1, 5 bases. The CDR3 spans 14 residues. Per the germline V gene, CDR1 is MDHEN and CDR2 is SYDVKM. The V end lost 4 bases, the J end lost 4 bases, and 13 bases lay between the germline ends. The CDR3 loop is CASSSTGGAYGYTF. CDR3 sequence (DNA): TGTGCCAGCAGTTCCACCGGAGGGGCCTATGGCTACACCTTC.

This chain connects TRBV6-5 to TRBJ1-5; D is possibly TRBD1 (5 bases). The length of the CDR3 is 14 residues. In germline, CDR1 is MNHEY, CDR2 SVGAGI. V was clipped by 4 bases and J by 5 bases, with 12 bases between them. The CDR3 region is CASSLPGPHQPQHF. The CDR3 DNA is TGTGCCAGCAGTTTGCCGGGGCCTCATCAGCCCCAGCATTTT.